Sequencing of this T cell receptor (beta chain) was carried out in a study of cytomegalovirus exposure and HLA in healthy donors. Findings of the study overall: Researchers counted 180 or so TCR beta chains as cytomegalovirus-associated.

The donors were part of the validation cohort of 120 or so subjects. That cohort was separate from the first cohort, which comprised some 670 subjects. Only in-frame clones appear in the TCRdb table, and some are missing; sequencing was by immunoSEQ multiplex PCR. This sample has some 150,000 clones, with 85% to 90% found just once. A remark on this clone: The antigen is not known.

Sequences were obtained from PBMCs. The source of this sequence is a young woman in good health and CMV-seropositive.

The CDR3 DNA is TGTGCCAGCAGCAAAATAAACTATGGCTACACCTTC. Translation: CASSKINYGYTF. The V gene is TRBV7-6, the J gene TRBJ1-2; D not certain. Trimming pared 5 bases from V and 2 bases from J, leaving 6 bases between. The germline gives CDR1 SGHVS, CDR2 FNYEAQ. This CDR3 comprises 12 residues.